The entry below describes one T cell receptor (beta chain). Authors' data handling: Amplification of reference gene primers provided the estimated nucleated cell counts. Method: immunoSEQ multiplex PCR; TCRdb's copy keeps in-frame clones and lacks some. The D gene and trimming were derived from the DNA, and the V and J assignments and clone size from that table. The sample has about 56,000 clones; 84% are singletons. The sample is drawn from a study of blood T cell repertoires in COVID-19. At the level of the study: Researchers got acute and convalescent COVID-19 samples from the United States, Italy and Spain. Nucleic acid was either cDNA or gDNA, and it came from T cells, B-cell-depleted T cells, or PBMCs.

Seattle enrolled patients during active infection and tracked them longitudinally. The V segment lost 3 bases and the J segment 2 bases; nucleotides outside the gene matches: 9. Looked up from germline, CDR1 is SGHNT and CDR2 is YYREEE (reference sequence). The CDR3 has 17 amino acids. The source is a man aged 60 to 69 with COVID-19, enrolled during active disease. The chain has TRBV5-4 and TRBJ2-2; 8 bases map to TRBD1. Source material: peripheral blood. The DNA for the CDR3 is TGTGCCAGCAGCTCCACCCTCCAGGGGGCAAACACCGGGGAGCTGTTTTTT. Residues: CASSSTLQGANTGELFF.